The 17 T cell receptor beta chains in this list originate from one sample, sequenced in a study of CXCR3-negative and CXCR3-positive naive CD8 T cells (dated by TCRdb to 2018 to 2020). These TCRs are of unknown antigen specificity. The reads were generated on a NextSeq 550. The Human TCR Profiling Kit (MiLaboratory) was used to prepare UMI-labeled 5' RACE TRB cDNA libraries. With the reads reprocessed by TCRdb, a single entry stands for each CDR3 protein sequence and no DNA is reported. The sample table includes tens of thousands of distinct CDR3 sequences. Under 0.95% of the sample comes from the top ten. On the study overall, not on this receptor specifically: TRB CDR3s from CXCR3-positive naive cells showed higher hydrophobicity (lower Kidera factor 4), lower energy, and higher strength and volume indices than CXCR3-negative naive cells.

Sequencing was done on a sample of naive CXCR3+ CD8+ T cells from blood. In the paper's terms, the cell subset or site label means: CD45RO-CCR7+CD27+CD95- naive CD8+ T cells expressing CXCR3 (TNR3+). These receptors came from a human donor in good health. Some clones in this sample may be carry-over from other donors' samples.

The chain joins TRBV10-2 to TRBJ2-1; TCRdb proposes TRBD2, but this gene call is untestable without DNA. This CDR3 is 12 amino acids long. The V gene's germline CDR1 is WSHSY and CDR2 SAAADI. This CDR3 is CATGLEGREQFF.

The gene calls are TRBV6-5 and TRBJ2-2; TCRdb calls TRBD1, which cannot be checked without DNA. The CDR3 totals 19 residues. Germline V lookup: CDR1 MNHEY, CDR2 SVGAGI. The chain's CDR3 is CASSYLGYLDQGDTGELFF.

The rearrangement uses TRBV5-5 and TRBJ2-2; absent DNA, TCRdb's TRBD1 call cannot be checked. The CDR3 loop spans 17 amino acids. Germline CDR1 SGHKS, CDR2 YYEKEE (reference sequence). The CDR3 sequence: CASSLAVGTGYTGELFF.

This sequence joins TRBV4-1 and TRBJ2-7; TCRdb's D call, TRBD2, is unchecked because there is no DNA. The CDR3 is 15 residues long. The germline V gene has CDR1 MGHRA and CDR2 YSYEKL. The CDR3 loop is CASSQTSGLSYEQYF.

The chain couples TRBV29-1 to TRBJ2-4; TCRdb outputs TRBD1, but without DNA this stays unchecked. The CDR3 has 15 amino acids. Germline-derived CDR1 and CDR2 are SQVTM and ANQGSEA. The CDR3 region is CSVEDNTGRQNIQYF.

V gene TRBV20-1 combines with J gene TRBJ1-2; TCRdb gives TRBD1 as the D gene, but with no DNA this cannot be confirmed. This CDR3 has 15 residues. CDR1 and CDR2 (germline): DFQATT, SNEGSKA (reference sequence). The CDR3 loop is CSARVWGRDGDGYTF.

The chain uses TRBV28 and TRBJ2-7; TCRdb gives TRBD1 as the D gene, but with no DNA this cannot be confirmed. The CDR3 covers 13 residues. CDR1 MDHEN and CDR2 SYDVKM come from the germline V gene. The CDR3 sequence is CASSLTTGDEQYF.

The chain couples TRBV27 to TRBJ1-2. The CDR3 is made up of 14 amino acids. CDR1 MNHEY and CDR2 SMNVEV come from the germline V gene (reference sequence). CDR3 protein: CASSSGGHGYGYTF.

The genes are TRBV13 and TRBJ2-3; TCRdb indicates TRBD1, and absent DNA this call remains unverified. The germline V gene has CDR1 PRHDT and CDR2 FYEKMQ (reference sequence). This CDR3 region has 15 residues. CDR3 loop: CASSSGQDYSDTQYF. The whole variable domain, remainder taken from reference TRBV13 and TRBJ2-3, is AAGVIQSPRHLIKEKRETATLKCYPIPRHDTVYWYQQGPGQDPQFLISFYEKMQSDKGSIPDRFSAQQFSDYHSELNMSSLELGDSALYFCASSSGQDYSDTQYFGPGTRLTVL.

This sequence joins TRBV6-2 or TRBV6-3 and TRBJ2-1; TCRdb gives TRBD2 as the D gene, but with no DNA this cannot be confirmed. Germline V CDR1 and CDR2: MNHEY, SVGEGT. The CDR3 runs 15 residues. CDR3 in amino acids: CASSSRSSGKDEQFF.

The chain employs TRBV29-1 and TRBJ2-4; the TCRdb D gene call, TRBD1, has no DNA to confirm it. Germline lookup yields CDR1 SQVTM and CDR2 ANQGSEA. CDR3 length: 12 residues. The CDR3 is CSVAPLENIQYF.

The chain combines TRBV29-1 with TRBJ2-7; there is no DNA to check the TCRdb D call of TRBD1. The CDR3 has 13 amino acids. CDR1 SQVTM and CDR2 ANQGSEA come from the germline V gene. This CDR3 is CSVEGGWTYEQYF.

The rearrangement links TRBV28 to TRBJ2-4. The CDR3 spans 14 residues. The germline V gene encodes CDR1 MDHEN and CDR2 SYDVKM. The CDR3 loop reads CASSMVWDQNIQYF.

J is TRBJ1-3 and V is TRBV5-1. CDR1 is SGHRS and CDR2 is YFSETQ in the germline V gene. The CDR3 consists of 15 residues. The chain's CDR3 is CASSRGEGGGNTIYF.

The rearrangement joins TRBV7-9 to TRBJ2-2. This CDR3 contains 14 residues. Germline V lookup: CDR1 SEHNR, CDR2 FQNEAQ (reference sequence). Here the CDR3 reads CASSARQNTGELFF.

The CDR3: CASSPDRERGDGELFF. The genes are TRBV7-9 and TRBJ2-2; with no DNA, the TCRdb D assignment of TRBD1 cannot be verified. CDR3 size: 16 residues. Germline V gives CDR1 SEHNR, CDR2 FQNEAQ (reference sequence).

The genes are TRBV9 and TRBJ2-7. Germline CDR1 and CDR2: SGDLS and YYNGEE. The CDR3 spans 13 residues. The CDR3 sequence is CASSVEGRYEQYF.